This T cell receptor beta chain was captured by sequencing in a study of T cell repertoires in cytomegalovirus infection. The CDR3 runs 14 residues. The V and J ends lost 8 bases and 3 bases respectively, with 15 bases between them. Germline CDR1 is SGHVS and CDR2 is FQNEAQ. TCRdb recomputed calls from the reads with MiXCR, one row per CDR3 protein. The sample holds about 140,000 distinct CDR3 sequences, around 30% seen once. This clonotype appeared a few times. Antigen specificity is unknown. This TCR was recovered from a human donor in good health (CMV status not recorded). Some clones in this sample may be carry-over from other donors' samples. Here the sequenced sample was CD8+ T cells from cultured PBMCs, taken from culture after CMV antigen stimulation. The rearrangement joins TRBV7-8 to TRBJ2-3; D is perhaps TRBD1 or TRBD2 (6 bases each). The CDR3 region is CASAEGGPTDTQYF. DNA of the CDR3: TGTGCCAGCGCTGAGGGGGGCCCAACAGATACGCAGTATTTT.